These T cell receptor beta chains were read from a single sample in a study of CD8 T cells in Susac syndrome. TCRdb called the immunoSEQ multiplex PCR reads again in MiXCR, with one record for every CDR3 protein. The sample gives under 200,000 distinct CDR3 sequences, 90% to 95% of which show up once; approximately 0.09% is in the top ten. The source material was CD4+ T cells from PBMCs. Source of these receptors: a human donor with Susac syndrome. The CDR3 runs from the conserved cysteine through the conserved F or W. A D gene is named only where the DNA matches it firmly. Not all rows give a size; the values are once, few, many and, for expanded clones, a class.

TRBV5-1	.	TRBJ2-7	TRBD2	TGCGCCAGCAGCCCCGGGGGGGCGACCTACGAGCAGTACTTC	CASSPGGATYEQYF
TRBV6-1	once	TRBJ2-7	.	TGTGCCAGCAGTGAAAAGAGTTCCTACGAGCAGTACTTC	CASSEKSSYEQYF
TRBV12-3/TRBV12-4	once	TRBJ2-1	.	TGTGCCAGCAGTACTAGCAGGAATGAGCAGTTCTTC	CASSTSRNEQFF
TRBV5-1	.	TRBJ2-5	.	TGCGCCAGCAGCTCCCGGACATACCAAGAGACCCAGTACTTC	CASSSRTYQETQYF
TRBV4-1	.	TRBJ2-5	.	TGCGCCAGCAGCCGGTGGACAGCGGGGAGAGGGGAGACCCAGTACTTC	CASSRWTAGRGETQYF
TRBV6-1	.	TRBJ1-5	.	TGTGCCAGCAGTGGGACGGCAGAAGGGTTGGGTTTGAGCAATCAGCCCCAGCATTTT	CASSGTAEGLGLSNQPQHF
TRBV19	.	TRBJ2-1	TRBD1	TGTGCCAGTAGTATAGTACGGGACAGGGGGTACAATGAGCAGTTCTTC	CASSIVRDRGYNEQFF
TRBV5-5	.	TRBJ2-1	.	TGTGCCAGCAGCCCAAGCAGAACTAGCCCAAACAATGAGCAGTTCTTC	CASSPSRTSPNNEQFF
TRBV28	.	TRBJ2-5	TRBD2	TGTGCCAGCAGTTTTGGGGGAGGGCCCTTTGGGACCCAGTACTTC	CASSFGGGPFGTQYF
TRBV19	.	TRBJ1-1	.	TGTGCCAGTAGTATCTACACTTCGAGGAACACTGAAGCTTTCTTT	CASSIYTSRNTEAFF
TRBV29-1	.	TRBJ2-7	.	TGCAGCGTTGACGGGCCGGGCGACGAGCAGTACTTC	CSVDGPGDEQYF
TRBV6-1	.	TRBJ2-1	.	TGTGCCAGCAGTATTCAGGGGGGGGCAAACTGGGATGAGCAGTTCTTC	CASSIQGGANWDEQFF
TRBV6-5	once	TRBJ1-1	.	TGTGCCAGCATAAGAGGGTCCCCCAACACTGAAGCTTTCTTT	CASIRGSPNTEAFF
TRBV29-1	.	TRBJ2-7	TRBD1	TGCAGCGTTGAAGTGGGACAGGGCCCCTACGAGCAGTACTTC	CSVEVGQGPYEQYF
TRBV10-3	.	TRBJ2-2	.	TGTGCCATCAGTGGGTCTGGGAACACCGGGGAGCTGTTTTTT	CAISGSGNTGELFF
TRBV12-3/TRBV12-4	.	TRBJ2-7	TRBD1	TGTGCCAGCAGTTTAGCGCAGGGACAGGGATCCTACGAGCAGTACTTC	CASSLAQGQGSYEQYF
TRBV20-1	.	TRBJ1-1	TRBD1	TGCAGTGCTAGCACGACAGGGGAAGCTTTCTTT	CSASTTGEAFF
TRBV11-2	.	TRBJ2-2	.	TGTGCCAGCAGCTTCACAGGGACCGGGGAGCTGTTTTTT	CASSFTGTGELFF